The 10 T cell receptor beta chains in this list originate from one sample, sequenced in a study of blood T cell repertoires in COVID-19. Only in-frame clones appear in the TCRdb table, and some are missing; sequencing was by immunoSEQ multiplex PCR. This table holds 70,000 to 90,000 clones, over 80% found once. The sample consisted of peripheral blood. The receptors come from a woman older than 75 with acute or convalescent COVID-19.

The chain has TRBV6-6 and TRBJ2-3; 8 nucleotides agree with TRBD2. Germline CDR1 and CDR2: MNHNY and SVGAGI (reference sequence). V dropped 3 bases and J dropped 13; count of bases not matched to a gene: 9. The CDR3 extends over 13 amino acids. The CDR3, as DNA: TGTGCCAGCAGTTATGATCCGGGGGGGTGGAAGTATTTT. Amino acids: CASSYDPGGWKYF.

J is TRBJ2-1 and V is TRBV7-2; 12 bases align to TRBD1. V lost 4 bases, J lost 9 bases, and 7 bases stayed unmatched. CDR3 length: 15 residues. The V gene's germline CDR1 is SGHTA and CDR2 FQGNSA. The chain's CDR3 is CASSSRDRGRGEQFF. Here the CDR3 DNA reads TGTGCCAGCAGCTCCCGGGACAGGGGGCGCGGTGAGCAGTTCTTC.

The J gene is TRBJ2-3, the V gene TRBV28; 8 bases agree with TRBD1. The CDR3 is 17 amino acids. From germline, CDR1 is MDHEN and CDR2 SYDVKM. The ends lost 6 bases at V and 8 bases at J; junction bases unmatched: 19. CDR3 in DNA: TGTGCCAGCAGCCTACCCCTGACAGGGGCCGGTTCGTCTACGCAGTATTTT. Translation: CASSLPLTGAGSSTQYF.

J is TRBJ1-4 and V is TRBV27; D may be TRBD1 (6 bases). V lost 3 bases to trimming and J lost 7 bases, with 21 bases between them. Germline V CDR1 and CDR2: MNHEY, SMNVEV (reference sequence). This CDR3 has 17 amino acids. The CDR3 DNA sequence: TGTGCCAGCAGTTTCTTACGGGGGGCGTCAGGTTTTGAAAAACTGTTTTTT. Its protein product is CASSFLRGASGFEKLFF.

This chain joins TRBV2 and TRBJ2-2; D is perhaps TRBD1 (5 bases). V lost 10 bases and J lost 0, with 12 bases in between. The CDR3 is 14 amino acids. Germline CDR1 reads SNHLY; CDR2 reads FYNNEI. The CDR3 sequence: CATTQVSNTGELFF. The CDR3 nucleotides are TGTGCCACTACACAGGTATCGAACACCGGGGAGCTGTTTTTT.

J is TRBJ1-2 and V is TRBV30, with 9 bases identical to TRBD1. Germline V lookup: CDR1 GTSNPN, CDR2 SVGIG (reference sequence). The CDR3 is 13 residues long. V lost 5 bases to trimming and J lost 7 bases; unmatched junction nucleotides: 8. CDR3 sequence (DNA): TGTGCCTGGCAGACAGGGGGGACAAGTGGCTACACCTTC. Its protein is CAWQTGGTSGYTF.

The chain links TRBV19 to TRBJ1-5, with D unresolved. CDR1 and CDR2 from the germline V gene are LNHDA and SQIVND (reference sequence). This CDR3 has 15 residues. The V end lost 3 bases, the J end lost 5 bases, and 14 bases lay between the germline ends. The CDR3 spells CASSIGWESYQPQHF. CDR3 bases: TGTGCCAGTAGTATTGGCTGGGAGTCCTATCAGCCCCAGCATTTT.

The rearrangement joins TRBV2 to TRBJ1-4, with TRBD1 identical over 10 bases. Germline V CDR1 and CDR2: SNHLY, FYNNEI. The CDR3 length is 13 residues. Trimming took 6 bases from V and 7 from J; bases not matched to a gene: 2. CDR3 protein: CASRGQGSEKLFF. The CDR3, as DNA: TGTGCCAGCAGGGGACAGGGGAGTGAAAAACTGTTTTTT.

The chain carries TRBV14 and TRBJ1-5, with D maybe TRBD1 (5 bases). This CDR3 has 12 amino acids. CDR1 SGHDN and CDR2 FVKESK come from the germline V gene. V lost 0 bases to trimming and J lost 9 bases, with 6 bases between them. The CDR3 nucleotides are TGTGCCAGCAGCCAAGATAGGGGGCCCCAGCATTTT. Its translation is CASSQDRGPQHF.

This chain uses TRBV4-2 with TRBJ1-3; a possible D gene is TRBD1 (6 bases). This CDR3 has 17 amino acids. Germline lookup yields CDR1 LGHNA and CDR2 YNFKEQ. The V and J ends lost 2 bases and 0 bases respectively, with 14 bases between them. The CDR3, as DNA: TGTGCCAGCAGCCAATCCCTGGACAGTTTCTCTGGAAACACCATATATTTT. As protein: CASSQSLDSFSGNTIYF.